These 19 T cell receptor beta chains were sequenced from one sample in a study of T cell repertoires in cytomegalovirus infection. TCRdb called the reads again in MiXCR, with one record for every CDR3 protein. The repertoire includes about 250,000 distinct CDR3 sequences, approximately 15% of them detected once, and more than 45% sits in the top ten. The sequenced material came from CD8+ T cells from PBMCs. The receptors derive from a human donor in good health (CMV status not recorded). Some clones in this sample may be carry-over from other donors' samples.

CDR3 protein: CASPPRCSGRGQETQYF. The CDR3 nucleotides are TGCGCCAGCCCCCCGAGGTGTAGCGGGAGGGGGCAAGAGACCCAGTACTTC. The rearrangement uses TRBV23-1 and TRBJ2-5, with 11 bases lining up with TRBD2. TRBV23-1 is an ORF; its function is uncertain. The V segment lost 8 bases and the J segment 2 bases; nucleotides outside the gene matches: 13. The CDR3 consists of 17 residues.

This clonotype was counted many times. V usage is TRBV10-3 and J usage is TRBJ2-6; TRBD1 is a possible D gene (6 bases). CDR3 length: 15 residues. Germline-derived CDR1 and CDR2 are ENHRY and SYGVKD. V was clipped by 8 bases and J by 0 bases, with 11 bases between them. The CDR3 region is CAIQGPASGANVLTF. The CDR3 coding sequence is TGTGCCATCCAGGGGCCGGCCTCTGGGGCCAACGTCCTGACTTTC.

This clonotype has ten or more counts. V gene TRBV7-3 combines with J gene TRBJ2-3; TRBD2 might be the D (6 bases). Germline V CDR1 and CDR2: SGHTA, FQGTGA. V was pared by 3 bases and J by 3 bases, with 10 bases between. This CDR3 contains 14 residues. The CDR3 spells CASSFSGGTDTQYF. The CDR3 bases are TGTGCCAGCAGCTTTAGTGGGGGGACAGATACGCAGTATTTT. Complete variable domain (other parts from reference TRBV7-3 and TRBJ2-3): GAGVSQTPSNKVTEKGKYVELRCDPISGHTALYWYRQSLGQGPEFLIYFQGTGAADDSGLPNDRFFAVRPEGSVSTLKIQRTERGDSAVYLCASSFSGGTDTQYFGPGTRLTVL.

This clonotype was recorded once. The V gene is TRBV9, the J gene TRBJ2-2; perhaps TRBD1 as D (5 bases). The CDR3 consists of 13 residues. CDR1 is SGDLS, CDR2 YYNGEE, per germline. V was shortened by 3 bases and J by 4 bases, with 7 bases between the two germline ends. CDR3 sequence (DNA): TGTGCCAGCAGCGCAGGGTCCACCGGGGAGCTGTTTTTT. It is translated as CASSAGSTGELFF. Variable domain in full (rest from reference TRBV9 and TRBJ2-2): DSGVTQTPKHLITATGQRVTLRCSPRSGDLSVYWYQQSLDQGLQFLIQYYNGEERAKGNILERFSAQQFPDLHSELNLSSLELGDSALYFCASSAGSTGELFFGEGSRLTVL.

This clonotype was seen more than once but under ten times. The chain is built from TRBV4-3 and TRBJ2-7; 7 bases fit TRBD2. The V segment lost 4 bases and the J segment 2 bases; nucleotides outside the gene matches: 20. Germline assignment: CDR1 LGHNA and CDR2 YSLEER. The CDR3 runs to 19 residues. CDR3 in amino acids: CASSPSRGGGAGKTYEQYF. CDR3 DNA sequence: TGCGCCAGCAGCCCCTCCCGCGGCGGAGGAGCGGGGAAAACCTACGAGCAGTACTTC.

This clonotype was detected ten times or more. This chain joins TRBV28 and TRBJ1-5, with D possibly matching TRBD1 (6 bases). V lost 10 bases to trimming and J lost 6 bases, with 13 bases between them. CDR3 length: 12 amino acids. Germline CDR1 MDHEN, CDR2 SYDVKM. CDR3 loop: CATGDPGQPQHF. The DNA for the CDR3 is TGTGCCACAGGGGATCCCGGTCAGCCCCAGCATTTT.

The chain is built from TRBV4-1 and TRBJ2-5; no definite D call. V was pared by 2 bases and J by 5 bases, with 12 bases between. The germline gives CDR1 MGHRA, CDR2 YSYEKL. The CDR3 is made up of 14 amino acids. CDR3 in amino acids: CASSQPGVDETQYF. CDR3 nucleotide sequence: TGCGCCAGCAGCCAACCTGGAGTAGATGAGACCCAGTACTTC.

The V call is TRBV7-6, the J call TRBJ2-5, with D unclear. The germline V gene has CDR1 SGHVS and CDR2 FNYEAQ. V dropped 5 bases and J dropped 7 bases, with 14 bases sitting between them. The CDR3 loop spans 13 amino acids. This chain's CDR3 is CASSRPPTGTQYF. CDR3 sequence (DNA): TGTGCCAGCAGCCGACCCCCAACGGGGACCCAGTACTTC.

This clonotype was counted ten times or more. CDR3 amino acids: CASTGGLGSYNEQFF. DNA of the CDR3: TGTGCCAGCACGGGGGGTCTCGGCTCCTACAATGAGCAGTTCTTC. The J gene is TRBJ2-1, the V gene TRBV28, with TRBD2 matching over 7 bases. The CDR3 spans 15 residues. Germline loops: CDR1 MDHEN, CDR2 SYDVKM. Trimming cost V 7 bases and J 0 bases; bases outside gene matches: 6.

This chain uses TRBV6-6 with TRBJ2-7; D perhaps matches TRBD2 (6 bases). Deletions cut 7 bases from V and 3 bases from J, with 16 bases between. The CDR3 sequence is 14 residues long. Germline V CDR1 and CDR2: MNHNY, SVGAGI (reference sequence). The CDR3 protein is CASTHQRGNYEQYF. CDR3 in DNA: TGTGCCAGCACCCATCAACGGGGGAACTACGAGCAGTACTTC.

The chain employs TRBV6-5 and TRBJ1-1, with D maybe TRBD1 (5 bases). This CDR3 spans 14 amino acids. Germline loops: CDR1 MNHEY, CDR2 SVGAGI. The germline V and J ends were trimmed by 4 bases and 4 bases, with 13 bases remaining between them. The CDR3 here is CASSSGGFSTEAFF. As DNA, the CDR3 is TGTGCCAGCAGTTCCGGGGGGTTTAGCACTGAAGCTTTCTTT.

This clonotype was seen at least ten times. The V and J genes are TRBV7-2 and TRBJ2-7; TRBD1 might be the D (5 bases). V was trimmed by 4 bases and J by 2 bases, leaving 15 bases between them. This CDR3 contains 15 residues. Germline lookup yields CDR1 SGHTA and CDR2 FQGNSA. The CDR3 loop is CASSSWQGPPYEQYF. CDR3 DNA sequence: TGTGCCAGCAGCTCCTGGCAGGGCCCCCCCTACGAGCAGTACTTC.

The V and J genes are TRBV6-2 or TRBV6-3 and TRBJ1-1; D remains unclear. The germline V gene encodes CDR1 MNHEY and CDR2 SVGEGT. This CDR3 has 14 amino acids. V was shortened by 0 bases and J by 6 bases, with 11 bases between the two germline ends. CDR3 nucleotides: TGTGCCAGCAGTTACTCGTTAGGACGGGCTGAAGCTTTCTTT. It translates to CASSYSLGRAEAFF.

This clonotype was seen at least ten times. The gene calls are TRBV7-2 and TRBJ2-1; a possible D gene is TRBD2 (5 bases). This CDR3 is 12 amino acids long. V was clipped by 8 bases and J by 4 bases, with 9 bases between them. Germline lookup yields CDR1 SGHTA and CDR2 FQGNSA. CDR3 in DNA: TGTGCCAGCTCGAGGGAGTACAATGAGCAGTTCTTC. This encodes CASSREYNEQFF.

V usage is TRBV2 and J usage is TRBJ2-5; possibly TRBD1 for D (6 bases). CDR3 length: 15 residues. Germline-derived CDR1 and CDR2 are SNHLY and FYNNEI. V shed 4 bases and J shed 2 bases, with 14 bases lying between them. CDR3 amino acids: CASSGGQTEQETQYF. The DNA for the CDR3 is TGTGCCAGCAGTGGAGGACAGACCGAACAAGAGACCCAGTACTTC. The entire variable domain, with the rest obtained from reference TRBV2 and TRBJ2-5, is as follows: EPEVTQTPSHQVTQMGQEVILRCVPISNHLYFYWYRQILGQKVEFLVSFYNNEISEKSEIFDDQFSVERPDGSNFTLKIRSTKLEDSAMYFCASSGGQTEQETQYFGPGTRLLVL.

The sample holds a few counts of this clonotype. The chain links TRBV20-1 to TRBJ1-1; D might be TRBD1 (6 bases). The CDR3 length is 14 residues. The V and J ends lost 3 bases and 3 bases respectively, with 14 bases between them. Germline V gene sequence: CDR1 DFQATT, CDR2 SNEGSKA (reference sequence). The CDR3 is CSASNDRYDTEAFF. The CDR3 coding sequence is TGCAGTGCTAGCAATGACAGGTACGACACTGAAGCTTTCTTT.

The V call is TRBV7-8, the J call TRBJ2-5; D not resolved. Germline lookup yields CDR1 SGHVS and CDR2 FQNEAQ. V was clipped by 0 bases and J by 2 bases, with 7 bases between them. The CDR3 spans 14 residues. CDR3 loop: CASSLAADQETQYF. The CDR3 DNA follows: TGTGCCAGCAGCTTAGCGGCAGATCAAGAGACCCAGTACTTC.

This clonotype was detected many times. The rearrangement joins TRBV7-9 to TRBJ2-5; D possibly corresponds to TRBD1 (6 bases). CDR1 SEHNR and CDR2 FQNEAQ come from the germline V gene (reference sequence). V lost 3 bases, J lost 3 bases, and 8 bases lay in between. The CDR3 has 13 residues. The CDR3 sequence is CASSLDSEETQYF. CDR3 DNA sequence: TGTGCCAGCAGCTTGGACAGCGAAGAGACCCAGTACTTC.

The chain couples TRBV29-1 to TRBJ1-1, with D unclear. Trimming left V 6 bases short and J 12 bases short, with 17 bases between. Germline V gene sequence: CDR1 SQVTM, CDR2 ANQGSEA. The CDR3 spans 11 residues. The CDR3 sequence is CSVNGRTTPFF. The CDR3 region has the DNA TGCAGCGTGAACGGACGGACCACACCTTTCTTT.